This TCR beta chain was profiled in a study of control samples from healthy donors and cancer patients. Data came from immunoSEQ multiplex PCR; TCRdb stores just in-frame clones and leaves some out. The sample yields 64,000 or so clones, roughly 90% seen once. The CDR3 spans 18 residues. V was clipped by 0 bases and J by 1 base; unmatched bases: 9. CDR1 SGDLS and CDR2 YYNGEE come from the germline V gene. Input material: PBMCs. The sequence derives from a man aged 35 to 55 with colorectal cancer. The V call is TRBV9, the J call TRBJ2-5; 10 nucleotides match TRBD2. In DNA, the CDR3 is TGTGCCAGCAGCGTAGGGCACAGCGGGGGGGCCTCCCAAGAGACCCAGTACTTC. This encodes CASSVGHSGGASQETQYF.